The 31 T cell receptor beta chains below all came from one sample that was sequenced in a study of vaccination and CD4 T cells after COVID-19. Scientists ran DNA taken from cultured CD4+ T cells through the Oncomine TCR Beta short-read assay for sequencing. TCRdb itself ran the PCR reads through MiXCR, one entry per CDR3 protein. The table lists about 16,000 distinct CDR3 sequences, 60% to 65% of them singletons. The sample's treatment: approximately nine-day PBMC culture with coronavirus spike peptide pools or control peptides (ViraFEST assay). These receptors' antigens are unknown. Material for sequencing was CD4+ T cells from blood, cultured in vitro. The receptors derive from a human donor who had recovered from COVID-19.

The gene calls are TRBV7-9 and TRBJ1-1, with TRBD1 as a possible D gene (6 bases). CDR3 length: 16 amino acids. V lost 1 base and J 4 bases, leaving 16 bases between the germline ends. The germline V gene has CDR1 SEHNR and CDR2 FQNEAQ (reference sequence). CDR3 in DNA: TGTGCCAGCAGCTTAGATGCAGGGGAAGGAATCACTGAAGCTTTCTTT. Its translation: CASSLDAGEGITEAFF.

Only a few counts were recorded for this clonotype. The chain recombines TRBV27 with TRBJ2-3; D unresolved. This CDR3 has 15 amino acids. V gave up 0 bases and J gave up 0 bases, with 7 bases separating them. Looked up from germline, CDR1 is MNHEY and CDR2 is SMNVEV (reference sequence). In DNA form, the CDR3 reads TGTGCCAGCAGTTTATCTGGGGTTAGCACAGATACGCAGTATTTT. It yields the protein CASSLSGVSTDTQYF.

The chain joins TRBV6-1 to TRBJ1-2; 8 bases agree with TRBD1. CDR3 length: 15 amino acids. Germline trimming cut 5 bases from V and 1 base from J; bases unmatched to any gene: 6. Germline lookup yields CDR1 MNHNS and CDR2 SASEGT. In DNA form, the CDR3 reads TGTGCCAGCAGTCGCCCGGGACAGGATAACTATGGCTACACCTTC. Translated, it gives CASSRPGQDNYGYTF.

The chain recombines TRBV15 with TRBJ1-2; D unresolved. Trimming cost V 0 bases and J 4 bases, with 9 bases left between them. CDR3 length: 14 amino acids. CDR1 and CDR2 (germline): LNHNV, YYDKDF (reference sequence). The CDR3 DNA is TGTGCCACCAGCAGAGAACGGACCTCCTATGGCTACACCTTC. It is translated as CATSRERTSYGYTF.

The chain is built from TRBV12-3 or TRBV12-4 and TRBJ2-2; 7 bases fit TRBD2. This CDR3 region has 15 residues. Germline trimming cut 8 bases from V and 1 base from J; bases unmatched to any gene: 7. DNA of the CDR3: TGTGCCAGCGCCATTGGCGGGGGGAACACCGGGGAGCTGTTTTTT. It encodes CASAIGGGNTGELFF.

The V and J genes are TRBV2 and TRBJ2-5; 13 positions agree with TRBD2. Germline V lookup: CDR1 SNHLY, CDR2 FYNNEI. Trimming at V came to 6 bases and at J to 1 base, leaving 11 bases not matched to a gene. This CDR3 has 18 amino acids. Here the CDR3 reads CASSGPGTSGIPQETQYF. The CDR3, as DNA: TGTGCCAGCAGCGGTCCCGGGACTAGCGGGATACCCCAAGAGACCCAGTACTTC.

This sequence joins TRBV28 and TRBJ1-1; 12 positions match TRBD1. J gave up 1 base and V 2 bases, and 14 bases lay outside the gene matches. Per germline, CDR1 MDHEN and CDR2 SYDVKM. The CDR3 sequence is 20 residues long. The CDR3 sequence: CASSLPLGTGGVSGNTEAFF. The CDR3 nucleotides are TGTGCCAGCAGTTTACCCCTGGGGACAGGGGGCGTAAGTGGGAACACTGAAGCTTTCTTT.

V is TRBV4-2 and J is TRBJ1-1, with a weak D call TRBD1 (5 bases). The CDR3 contains 14 residues. The germline V and J ends were trimmed by 4 bases and 7 bases, with 16 bases remaining between them. CDR1 LGHNA and CDR2 YNFKEQ come from the germline V gene. The CDR3 protein is CASSRKGVGDEAFF. CDR3 in DNA: TGTGCCAGCAGCCGGAAAGGGGTCGGGGATGAAGCTTTCTTT.

This chain uses TRBV24-1 with TRBJ2-5; D remains unclear. Germline CDR1 and CDR2: KGHDR and SFDVKD. V was trimmed by 5 bases and J by 2 bases, leaving 5 bases between them. This CDR3 comprises 12 residues. The CDR3 loop reads CATSVGQETQYF. CDR3 bases: TGTGCCACCAGTGTGGGTCAAGAGACCCAGTACTTC.

This chain links TRBV7-2 with TRBJ1-3; D uncertain. Per the germline V gene, CDR1 is SGHTA and CDR2 is FQGNSA. The CDR3 loop spans 16 amino acids. The ends were cut back, 0 bases at V and 2 bases at J, with 11 bases in the middle. For the CDR3, the DNA is TGTGCCAGCAGCTTAGCGCACGGGGTGGCTGGAAACACCATATATTTT. Its protein is CASSLAHGVAGNTIYF.

This rearrangement joins TRBV19 to TRBJ2-1, with unresolved D. V lost 3 bases and J 9 bases, leaving 21 bases between the germline ends. This CDR3 contains 16 residues. Looked up from germline, CDR1 is LNHDA and CDR2 is SQIVND (reference sequence). Here the CDR3 DNA reads TGTGCCAGTAGTATTTACCCTCCGGGCCCCGTAGGTGAGCAGTTCTTC. Translation gives CASSIYPPGPVGEQFF.

In its sample, this clonotype was seen a few times. The V and J genes are TRBV20-1 and TRBJ1-5; D is perhaps TRBD1 (5 bases). V dropped 4 bases and J dropped 5 bases, with 15 bases sitting between them. Germline CDR1 and CDR2: DFQATT and SNEGSKA (reference sequence). CDR3 length: 14 residues. The CDR3: CSATQGGGDQPQHF. The CDR3, as DNA: TGCAGTGCTACCCAGGGAGGAGGAGATCAGCCCCAGCATTTT.

The V call is TRBV24-1, the J call TRBJ2-5; D may match TRBD1 or TRBD2 (7 bases each). The V gene's germline CDR1 is KGHDR and CDR2 SFDVKD. Trimming pared 4 bases from V and 5 bases from J, leaving 22 bases between. The CDR3 runs 17 residues. The chain's CDR3 is CATSDPRGGAPSETQYF. CDR3 nucleotide sequence: TGTGCCACCAGTGACCCCAGGGGGGGGGCCCCTTCTGAGACCCAGTACTTC.

The rearrangement links TRBV27 to TRBJ2-7; TRBD1 matches at 9 bases. Germline V CDR1 and CDR2: MNHEY, SMNVEV (reference sequence). CDR3 length: 17 residues. Trimming at V came to 4 bases and at J to 4 bases, leaving 14 bases not matched to a gene. The CDR3 DNA is TGTGCCAGCAGTTCTGCCGGGACAGGGCGGGGGCTATACGAGCAGTACTTC. It specifies CASSSAGTGRGLYEQYF.

The chain uses TRBV28 and TRBJ1-2; D ambiguous. The CDR3 consists of 13 residues. Per the germline V gene, CDR1 is MDHEN and CDR2 is SYDVKM. V gave up 8 bases and J gave up 4 bases, with 14 bases separating them. The CDR3 DNA reads as TGTGCCAGCCATCCAGCGGCCCTCTATGGCTACACCTTC. Amino acid sequence: CASHPAALYGYTF.

For the CDR3, the DNA is TGTGCCAGCAGTTACGGGGGCATCACAGATACGCAGTATTTT. It is translated as CASSYGGITDTQYF. The genes are TRBV6-5 and TRBJ2-3, with D perhaps TRBD1 (6 bases). This CDR3 spans 14 amino acids. Trimming removed 2 bases at V and 2 bases at J, with 8 bases between. CDR1 and CDR2 from the germline V gene are MNHEY and SVGAGI.

V and J are TRBV10-3 and TRBJ1-5; 7 positions agree with TRBD1. The CDR3 runs 13 residues. Looked up from germline, CDR1 is ENHRY and CDR2 is SYGVKD. V lost 6 bases, J lost 4 bases, and 3 bases stayed unmatched. The CDR3: CAISSQGNQPQHF. The DNA of the CDR3 is TGTGCCATCAGCTCACAGGGGAATCAGCCCCAGCATTTT.

A few counts support this clonotype. V and J are TRBV21-1 and TRBJ1-1. TRBV21-1 is a pseudogene segment. The length of the CDR3 is 15 residues. The CDR3 reads CASSKGGRSATEAFF. CDR3 bases: TGTGCCAGCAGCAAGGGGGGGAGGTCTGCGACTGAAGCTTTCTTT.

This sequence joins TRBV27 and TRBJ2-7; no reliable D call. Germline V gives CDR1 MNHEY, CDR2 SMNVEV (reference sequence). The length of the CDR3 is 13 residues. Trimming cost V 5 bases and J 5 bases, with 13 bases left between them. CDR3 nucleotide sequence: TGTGCCAGCAGTACTCGTGGGAACGACGAGCAGTACTTC. It codes for CASSTRGNDEQYF.

This clonotype was found a few times. The chain couples TRBV6-5 to TRBJ1-1, with D possibly TRBD1 on 5 matching bases. CDR1 and CDR2 (germline): MNHEY, SVGAGI. There are 17 residues in the CDR3. V was pared by 0 bases and J by 0 bases, with 14 bases between. CDR3 protein: CASSYSFPGRLNTEAFF. The CDR3 DNA follows: TGTGCCAGCAGTTACTCTTTTCCGGGACGCCTGAACACTGAAGCTTTCTTT.

The genes are TRBV21-1 and TRBJ2-5; TRBD2 is the table's D call and was not checked against the DNA. TRBV21-1 is classified as a pseudogene. The CDR3 spans 18 residues. The DNA of the CDR3 is TGTGCCAGCAGCAAATTCTCGGATGAAGTAGAGGGAAGAGAGACCCAGTACTTC. Encoded protein: CASSKFSDEVEGRETQYF.

This clonotype was observed a few times. The gene calls are TRBV7-9 and TRBJ2-3; either TRBD1 or TRBD2 may supply D (6 bases each). V lost 5 bases and J 0 bases, leaving 9 bases between the germline ends. Germline CDR1 and CDR2: SEHNR and FQNEAQ (reference sequence). CDR3 size: 14 residues. CDR3: CASSQGRSTDTQYF. CDR3 nucleotide sequence: TGTGCCAGCAGCCAGGGGAGGAGCACAGATACGCAGTATTTT.

This clonotype has only a few counts. V and J are TRBV6-1 and TRBJ1-1, with D unresolved. The CDR3 consists of 14 residues. Germline CDR1 is MNHNS and CDR2 is SASEGT. The germline V and J ends were trimmed by 3 bases and 0 bases, with 8 bases remaining between them. The CDR3 here is CASSEWLVNTEAFF. For the CDR3, the DNA is TGTGCCAGCAGTGAGTGGTTGGTGAACACTGAAGCTTTCTTT.

This chain uses TRBV2 with TRBJ2-7; D is unresolved. V shed 5 bases and J shed 3 bases, with 11 bases lying between them. CDR1 SNHLY and CDR2 FYNNEI come from the germline V gene. The CDR3 is made up of 13 amino acids. CDR3 DNA: TGTGCCAGCAGTCACCGCGTTTTCTACGAGCAGTACTTC. The encoded protein is CASSHRVFYEQYF.

This chain connects TRBV2 to TRBJ1-6; 9 bases are shared with TRBD1. The V segment lost 6 bases and the J segment 2 bases; nucleotides outside the gene matches: 2. Germline CDR1 reads SNHLY; CDR2 reads FYNNEI. This CDR3 has 15 residues. The CDR3, as DNA: TGTGCCAGCAGGAGGGACAGGGCCTATAATTCACCCCTCCACTTT. Translating it yields CASRRDRAYNSPLHF.

The gene calls are TRBV7-2 and TRBJ1-3; D ambiguous. The CDR3 loop spans 13 amino acids. Germline V lookup: CDR1 SGHTA, CDR2 FQGNSA. V was trimmed by 3 bases and J by 4 bases, leaving 7 bases between them. This CDR3 is CASSFNFGNTIYF. The CDR3 bases are TGTGCCAGCAGCTTCAATTTCGGAAACACCATATATTTT.

This sequence joins TRBV7-9 and TRBJ2-7; D not resolved. This CDR3 is 12 amino acids long. Between the trimmed V and J ends, which lost 5 bases and 4 bases, there was a span of 9 bases. CDR1 SEHNR and CDR2 FQNEAQ come from the germline V gene (reference sequence). The CDR3 DNA follows: TGTGCCAGCAGCACAGCCTCTTACGAGCAGTACTTC. Translation gives CASSTASYEQYF.

The chain links TRBV19 to TRBJ2-5, with TRBD2 matching over 8 bases. This CDR3 is 14 amino acids long. V trimming: 5 bases; J trimming: 9 bases; junction bases outside the gene matches: 11. CDR1 and CDR2 from the germline V gene are LNHDA and SQIVND (reference sequence). The CDR3 sequence: CASSPSTAGASQYF. Here the CDR3 DNA reads TGTGCCAGTAGTCCCTCTACAGCGGGGGCGTCCCAGTACTTC.

The V call is TRBV5-1, the J call TRBJ2-2, with D perhaps TRBD2 (6 bases). In germline, CDR1 is SGHRS, CDR2 YFSETQ. The CDR3 runs 16 residues. The ends were cut back, 0 bases at V and 3 bases at J, with 12 bases in the middle. The chain's CDR3 is CASSLARGTYTGELFF. DNA of the CDR3: TGCGCCAGCAGCTTGGCACGCGGGACTTACACCGGGGAGCTGTTTTTT.

The CDR3 region is CASSLQGNNSPLHF. The CDR3, as DNA: TGTGCCAGCAGCTTGCAGGGTAATAATTCACCCCTCCACTTT. The gene calls are TRBV7-9 and TRBJ1-6, with D tentatively TRBD1 (5 bases). V lost 3 bases and J 5 bases, leaving 8 bases between the germline ends. The CDR3 length is 14 residues. CDR1 SEHNR and CDR2 FQNEAQ come from the germline V gene (reference sequence). Drawing the rest from reference TRBV7-9 and TRBJ1-6, the complete variable domain is DTGVSQNPRHKITKRGQNVTFRCDPISEHNRLYWYRQTLGQGPEFLTYFQNEAQLEKSRLLSDRFSAERPKGSFSTLEIQRTEQGDSAMYLCASSLQGNNSPLHFGNGTRLTVT.

V gene TRBV4-1 combines with J gene TRBJ2-1; the match to TRBD2 covers 7 bases. V trimming: 4 bases; J trimming: 7 bases; junction bases outside the gene matches: 7. The CDR3 totals 14 residues. Per the germline V gene, CDR1 is MGHRA and CDR2 is YSYEKL. This CDR3 reads CASSPRETNNEQFF. The CDR3 DNA reads TGCGCCAGCAGCCCGCGGGAGACGAATAATGAGCAGTTCTTC.